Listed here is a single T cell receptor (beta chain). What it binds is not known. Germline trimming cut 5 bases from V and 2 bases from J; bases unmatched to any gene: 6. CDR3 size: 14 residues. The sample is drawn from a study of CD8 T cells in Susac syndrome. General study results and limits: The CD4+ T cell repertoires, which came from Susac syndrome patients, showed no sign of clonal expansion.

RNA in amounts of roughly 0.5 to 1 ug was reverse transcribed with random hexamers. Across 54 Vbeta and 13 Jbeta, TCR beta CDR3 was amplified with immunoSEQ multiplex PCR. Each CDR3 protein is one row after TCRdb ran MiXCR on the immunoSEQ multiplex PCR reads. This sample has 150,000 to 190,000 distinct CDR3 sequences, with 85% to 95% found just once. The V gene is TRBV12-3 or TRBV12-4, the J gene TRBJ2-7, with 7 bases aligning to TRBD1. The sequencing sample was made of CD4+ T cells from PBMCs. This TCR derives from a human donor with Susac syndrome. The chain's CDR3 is CASSTWDRPYEQYF. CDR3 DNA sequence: TGTGCCAGCAGTACCTGGGACAGACCCTACGAGCAGTACTTC.